A single sample gave rise to the 20 T cell receptor beta chains below, sequenced in a study of cytomegalovirus exposure and HLA in healthy donors. 60 Vbeta and 13 Jbeta primers were used in PCR. Method: immunoSEQ multiplex PCR; TCRdb's copy keeps in-frame clones and lacks some. The sample has 150,000 to 200,000 clones; 71% are singletons. What was sequenced was PBMCs. Receptors originate from a girl aged 5 to 17 in good health and CMV-seronegative.

The chain employs TRBV14 and TRBJ2-3; TRBD2 matches 12 bases. The CDR3 length is 19 residues. V shed 2 bases, J shed 2 bases, and the junction held 11 bases outside the gene matches. Germline CDR1 and CDR2: SGHDN and FVKESK. Here the CDR3 DNA reads TGTGCCAGCAGCCAACTGACTAGCGGGGGCGACCTCCACACAGATACGCAGTATTTT. Its translation: CASSQLTSGGDLHTDTQYF. Complete variable domain (other parts from reference TRBV14 and TRBJ2-3): EAGVTQFPSHSVIEKGQTVTLRCDPISGHDNLYWYRRVMGKEIKFLLHFVKESKQDESGMPNNRFLAERTGGTYSTLKVQPAELEDSGVYFCASSQLTSGGDLHTDTQYFGPGTRLTVL.

The CDR3 protein is CASSLVLRDSGEQFF. CDR3 sequence (DNA): TGCGCCAGCAGCTTGGTATTACGGGATTCGGGCGAGCAGTTCTTC. The chain uses TRBV5-1 and TRBJ2-1; the D gene is possibly TRBD2 (5 bases). Looked up from germline, CDR1 is SGHRS and CDR2 is YFSETQ. Trimming took 0 bases from V and 10 from J, leaving 17 bases between them. The CDR3 runs to 15 residues.

J is TRBJ1-1 and V is TRBV19; the match to TRBD1 covers 11 bases. J gave up 5 bases and V 2 bases, and 7 bases lay outside the gene matches. The CDR3 length is 16 residues. Germline V gives CDR1 LNHDA, CDR2 SQIVND (reference sequence). This CDR3 reads CASSITWTGGRTEAFF. The CDR3 DNA sequence: TGTGCCAGTAGTATAACTTGGACAGGGGGCCGGACTGAAGCTTTCTTT.

This clone appeared a few times. The V call is TRBV27, the J call TRBJ2-2, with 8 bases that match TRBD2. The CDR3 is 14 residues long. The V segment lost 3 bases and the J segment 4 bases; nucleotides outside the gene matches: 1. The germline V gene has CDR1 MNHEY and CDR2 SMNVEV (reference sequence). DNA for the CDR3: TGTGCCAGCAGTTTGGCGGGGGGCACCGGGGAGCTGTTTTTT. Encoded protein: CASSLAGGTGELFF.

The CDR3, as DNA: TGCGCCAGCAGCCAACCCAGGGCGGGAACTGAAGCTTTCTTT. Translation gives CASSQPRAGTEAFF. V is TRBV4-1 and J is TRBJ1-1; the D gene is possibly TRBD1 (5 bases). Trimming removed 2 bases at V and 5 bases at J, with 12 bases between. CDR1 MGHRA and CDR2 YSYEKL come from the germline V gene. The CDR3 is made up of 14 amino acids.

This rearrangement joins TRBV7-8 to TRBJ1-1; D uncertain. The CDR3 has 11 amino acids. Trimming pared 5 bases from V and 1 base from J, leaving 2 bases between. Per the germline V gene, CDR1 is SGHVS and CDR2 is FQNEAQ. CDR3 nucleotide sequence: TGTGCCAGCAGCCGGAACACTGAAGCTTTCTTT. Translated: CASSRNTEAFF.

This chain uses TRBV7-6 with TRBJ2-1; 9 bases align to TRBD2. The CDR3 contains 14 residues. Germline assignment: CDR1 SGHVS and CDR2 FNYEAQ. With V trimmed by 3 bases and J by 9 bases, 6 bases remained unmatched. In DNA form, the CDR3 reads TGTGCCAGCAGCTTGCGGGGGGGCCCTGTTGAGCAGTTCTTC. It is translated as CASSLRGGPVEQFF.

This clone was seen more than once but under ten times. V and J are TRBV27 and TRBJ2-7; D possibly corresponds to TRBD1 (6 bases). V dropped 1 base and J dropped 2 bases, with 9 bases sitting between them. Germline lookup yields CDR1 MNHEY and CDR2 SMNVEV (reference sequence). The CDR3 covers 14 residues. In nucleotides, the CDR3 is TGTGCCAGCAGTTTATGGGCAGGGGCCTACGAGCAGTACTTC. This codes for CASSLWAGAYEQYF.

V gene TRBV4-1 combines with J gene TRBJ2-3; possibly TRBD2 for D (5 bases). Germline CDR1 is MGHRA and CDR2 is YSYEKL. CDR3 length equals 15 residues. V was clipped by 1 base and J by 0 bases, with 8 bases between them. The CDR3 DNA sequence: TGCGCCAGCAGCCAAGTACTAGGTAGCACAGATACGCAGTATTTT. It yields the protein CASSQVLGSTDTQYF.

J is TRBJ1-5 and V is TRBV19; 8 bases align to TRBD1. In germline, CDR1 is LNHDA, CDR2 SQIVND (reference sequence). The CDR3 has 15 residues. Germline trimming cut 5 bases from V and 2 bases from J; bases unmatched to any gene: 5. The CDR3 loop reads CASSPDRGGNQPQHF. The DNA of the CDR3 is TGTGCCAGTAGTCCCGACAGGGGTGGCAATCAGCCCCAGCATTTT.

The rearrangement uses TRBV19 and TRBJ1-6; 8 bases are shared with TRBD1. The ends lost 5 bases at V and 7 bases at J; junction bases unmatched: 4. CDR3 size: 14 residues. Germline CDR1 reads LNHDA; CDR2 reads SQIVND (reference sequence). The CDR3, as DNA: TGTGCCAGTAGTCTAACAGGGGGGAATTCACCCCTCCACTTT. Translating gives CASSLTGGNSPLHF.

This clone was detected only a few times. The genes are TRBV16 and TRBJ1-2; 10 bases match TRBD1. V lost 4 bases and J lost 6; bases outside the gene matches: 5. The CDR3 has 14 residues. Germline V gene lookup returns CDR1 KGHSY and CDR2 FQNENV. The CDR3 region has the DNA TGTGCCAGCAGCCGAACCGGGACAGGGGATGGCTACACCTTC. Translated, it gives CASSRTGTGDGYTF. The whole variable domain, remainder taken from reference TRBV16 and TRBJ1-2, is GEEVAQTPKHLVRGEGQKAKLYCAPIKGHSYVFWYQQVLKNEFKFLISFQNENVFDETGMPKERFSAKCLPNSPCSLEIQATKLEDSAVYFCASSRTGTGDGYTFGSGTRLTVV.

The V and J genes are TRBV27 and TRBJ2-3; the match to TRBD1 covers 7 bases. Unmatched junction bases numbered 9, after V lost 10 bases and J lost 2 bases. The CDR3 contains 14 residues. The germline V gene encodes CDR1 MNHEY and CDR2 SMNVEV (reference sequence). DNA of the CDR3: TGTGCCACCCGTAGGACAGGAGTCACAGATACGCAGTATTTT. Protein product: CATRRTGVTDTQYF.

The chain employs TRBV30 and TRBJ1-1; D unclear. Trimming pared 1 base from V and 5 bases from J, leaving 8 bases between. CDR3 length: 12 residues. Germline values: CDR1 GTSNPN, CDR2 SVGIG (reference sequence). The DNA of the CDR3 is TGTGCCTGGAGTGGCCTAGAGACTGAAGCTTTCTTT. It translates to CAWSGLETEAFF.

This chain connects TRBV5-1 to TRBJ2-7; D perhaps matches TRBD2 (7 bases). This CDR3 is 14 amino acids long. Germline V gives CDR1 SGHRS, CDR2 YFSETQ. V lost 3 bases and J lost 6, with 16 bases in between. This chain's CDR3 is CASSWGGSAGEQYF. In nucleotides, the CDR3 is TGCGCCAGCAGCTGGGGGGGCAGTGCTGGCGAGCAGTACTTC.

V usage is TRBV12-5 and J usage is TRBJ1-2; 7 nucleotides agree with TRBD1. Germline values: CDR1 LGHNT, CDR2 FRNRAP. V dropped 6 bases and J dropped 2; count of bases not matched to a gene: 6. This CDR3 is 14 amino acids long. The CDR3 reads CASGNRGRNYGYTF. The CDR3 bases are TGTGCTAGTGGAAACAGGGGTAGGAACTATGGCTACACCTTC.

V is TRBV6-8 and J is TRBJ2-3; possibly TRBD2 for D (6 bases). The CDR3 is made up of 19 amino acids. In germline, CDR1 is MNHGY, CDR2 SAAAGT. V lost 7 bases and J 2 bases, leaving 28 bases between the germline ends. For the CDR3, the DNA is TGTGCCAGCACGTGCCGGGGCGGGCAGCGGGTACGGCCCACAGATACGCAGTATTTT. It encodes CASTCRGGQRVRPTDTQYF.

This chain joins TRBV5-1 and TRBJ1-1; 7 positions match TRBD1. V dropped 2 bases and J dropped 1; count of bases not matched to a gene: 8. Germline V gene data show CDR1 as SGHRS and CDR2 as YFSETQ. This CDR3 contains 16 residues. The CDR3 DNA follows: TGCGCCAGCAGCTTCACAGGGGTTGATGGGAACACTGAAGCTTTCTTT. Translation: CASSFTGVDGNTEAFF.

The rearrangement joins TRBV11-2 to TRBJ2-7; 7 bases agree with TRBD1. The CDR3 contains 14 residues. Looked up from germline, CDR1 is SGHAT and CDR2 is FQNNGV. The V segment lost 0 bases and the J segment 6 bases; nucleotides outside the gene matches: 5. CDR3 region: CASSLDTGVFEQYF. The DNA of the CDR3 is TGTGCCAGCAGCTTAGACACAGGGGTTTTCGAGCAGTACTTC. The variable domain in full, completed from reference TRBV11-2 and TRBJ2-7, reads EAGVAQSPRYKIIEKRQSVAFWCNPISGHATLYWYQQILGQGPKLLIQFQNNGVVDDSQLPKDRFSAERLKGVDSTLKIQPAKLEDSAVYLCASSLDTGVFEQYFGPGTRLTVT.

J is TRBJ1-6 and V is TRBV7-6; D uncertain. The CDR3 sequence is 12 residues long. V gave up 5 bases and J gave up 10 bases, with 9 bases separating them. Looked up from germline, CDR1 is SGHVS and CDR2 is FNYEAQ. Here the CDR3 DNA reads TGTGCCAGCAGCACATACGTATCACCCCTCCACTTT. Its translation: CASSTYVSPLHF.